This T cell receptor beta chain came from a study of blood T cell repertoires in COVID-19 (dated by TCRdb to 2020 to 2022). For the study in its entirety: The collaborator samples originated in the United States, Italy and Spain and spanned the acute and convalescent phases of COVID-19. Samples were obtained from the ongoing ImmuneRACE study (first 160 participants) and from 1,000 to 1,500 subjects provided by 6 global collaborators. Sample metadata almost always included a de-identified subject ID, COVID-19 status, age in years and sex. The repertoires were released in a freely available public database meant as a resource for research on the immune response to SARS-CoV-2. Subjects who had been exposed to COVID-19, were actively infected with it, or had recovered from it provided the deeply sampled blood TCRbeta repertoires that made up the dataset. The material from the prospective study consisted of cDNA or gDNA derived from T cells, B-cell-depleted T cells, or PBMCs. Where available, HLA class I and class II types were obtained from metadata supplied by the sample provider rather than from assay-based typing.

On this clone itself: Its specific antigen is unknown. No base-level quality is on record; no much larger clone is a single base apart.

Whole blood was collected in K2EDTA tubes by collaborating institutions according to the institutions' own protocols. For TCRbeta analysis, collaborators shipped samples in one of three forms: frozen whole blood, isolated PBMCs, or DNA extracted from either of those sample types. There are 13 amino acids in the CDR3, from cysteine to phenylalanine inclusive. Left in the record is the CDR3 DNA by itself, 39 bases read in frame from the first base. V ends up 8 bases short and J 8 bases short, with an unmatched junction base count of 8. TCRbeta CDR3 regions were amplified from genomic DNA by means of the immunoSEQ Assay, a bias-controlled multiplex PCR. In the authors' own workflow: Nucleated cell counts per sample were estimated from amplification of reference gene primers within the assay. Sequence reads were collapsed and filtered to measure the absolute abundance of every unique TCRbeta CDR3 rearrangement. For each sample, productive Simpson clonality was calculated by taking the square root of Simpson's diversity index across productive rearrangements. In TCRdb, the immuneACCESS table is reduced to in-frame sequences with V and J assigned. These tables do not hold every clone; where another copy was compared, an unresolved V gene accounts for under half, and the others remain unexplained. The V and J calls and clone size are taken from that table; D and trimming were inferred from the DNA. Present in this sample are 35,000 to 50,000 clones, around nine tenths of which were seen just once. The top ten constitute over 2% of the sample.

What the research found in general, with its limitations: The amount of clinical and demographic metadata varied by source and participant and was provided uncurated.

The chain joins TRBV12-3 or TRBV12-4 to TRBJ2-3; 9 junctional bases match TRBD2. Input material: peripheral blood. The receptor was derived from a human donor in a cohort sampled during active COVID-19. The CDR3 in this case is CASGASGVSTQYF. The sequenced DNA: TGTGCCAGCGGGGCTAGCGGGGTCTCTACGCAGTATTTT.